Following are 20 T cell receptor beta chains from one sample sequenced in a study of PD-1 blockade in classical Hodgkin lymphoma. TCRdb's table, derived via immunoSEQ multiplex PCR, lists solely in-frame clones and lacks some. Counted here are 20,000 to 25,000 clones, about 83% occurring once; the ten biggest clones make up roughly 8%. After autologous stem cell transplantation all patients relapsed, and prior brentuximab vedotin exposure differed between cohorts. The sample in question was peripheral blood mononuclear cells (PBMCs), obtained before the second cycle of nivolumab. Receptors were obtained from a human donor with classical Hodgkin lymphoma.

J is TRBJ1-4 and V is TRBV9, with 7 nucleotides matching TRBD1. CDR1 is SGDLS, CDR2 YYNGEE, per germline. The CDR3 extends over 15 amino acids. With V trimmed by 0 bases and J by 7 bases, 6 bases remained unmatched. In nucleotides, the CDR3 is TGTGCCAGCAGCGTAGAAGGGGGCGCGGGTGAAAAACTGTTTTTT. Protein product: CASSVEGGAGEKLFF.

V gene TRBV30 combines with J gene TRBJ1-6; 7 bases line up with TRBD1. J gave up 7 bases and V 0 bases, and 3 bases lay outside the gene matches. Germline-derived CDR1 and CDR2 are GTSNPN and SVGIG (reference sequence). The CDR3 loop spans 14 amino acids. CDR3 nucleotide sequence: TGTGCCTGGAGTGTCCCAGGGGGGAATTCACCCCTCCACTTT. Its translation is CAWSVPGGNSPLHF. The full variable domain, completed using reference TRBV30 and TRBJ1-6, is SQTIHQWPATLVQPVGSPLSLECTVEGTSNPNLYWYRQAAGRGLQLLFYSVGIGQISSEVPQNLSASRPQDRQFILSSKKLLLSDSGFYLCAWSVPGGNSPLHFGNGTRLTVT.

The chain uses TRBV5-1 and TRBJ2-3; D is undetermined. The CDR3 is 11 residues long. Germline-derived CDR1 and CDR2 are SGHRS and YFSETQ. The germline V and J ends were trimmed by 2 bases and 4 bases, with 2 bases remaining between them. This CDR3 reads CASSLADTQYF. In DNA, the CDR3 is TGCGCCAGCAGCTTAGCAGATACGCAGTATTTT. Complete variable domain (other parts from reference TRBV5-1 and TRBJ2-3): KAGVTQTPRYLIKTRGQQVTLSCSPISGHRSVSWYQQTPGQGLQFLFEYFSETQRNKGNFPGRFSGRQFSNSRSEMNVSTLELGDSALYLCASSLADTQYFGPGTRLTVL.

The gene calls are TRBV12-5 and TRBJ2-7, with 9 bases matching TRBD2. The length of the CDR3 is 17 residues. In germline, CDR1 is LGHNT, CDR2 FRNRAP. V was clipped by 1 base and J by 6 bases; unmatched bases: 13. The DNA for the CDR3 is TGTGCTAGTGGTTTGGCTCCTAGCGGGACCACTCCCGGCGAGCAGTACTTC. Translating it yields CASGLAPSGTTPGEQYF.

The J gene is TRBJ1-5, the V gene TRBV28; D is perhaps TRBD1 (6 bases). Trimming took off 3 bases at V and 6 bases at J, with 15 bases between the two ends. The CDR3 is made up of 15 amino acids. CDR1 and CDR2 from the germline V gene are MDHEN and SYDVKM. The CDR3 DNA reads as TGTGCCAGCAGTTTGGGGACATTGGCCATTCAGCCCCAGCATTTT. Its translation is CASSLGTLAIQPQHF.

J is TRBJ2-1 and V is TRBV29-1; unclear D gene. The CDR3 contains 18 residues. Germline CDR1 is SQVTM and CDR2 is ANQGSEA. V lost 2 bases and J lost 6, with 26 bases in between. CDR3 DNA: TGCAGCGTTGAATCGGGTGTTTGGCCTTACGATCCAGGCAATGAGCAGTTCTTC. Translation: CSVESGVWPYDPGNEQFF.

This chain joins TRBV5-1 and TRBJ2-1; no clear D. There are 13 residues in the CDR3. The ends were cut back, 4 bases at V and 4 bases at J, with 9 bases in the middle. Looked up from germline, CDR1 is SGHRS and CDR2 is YFSETQ. The CDR3 is CASSTGSYNEQFF. For the CDR3, the DNA is TGCGCCAGCAGCACCGGAAGTTACAATGAGCAGTTCTTC.

This chain connects TRBV7-6 to TRBJ1-1; D not resolved. Germline V gene sequence: CDR1 SGHVS, CDR2 FNYEAQ. The germline V and J ends were trimmed by 0 bases and 7 bases, with 15 bases remaining between them. The CDR3 totals 15 residues. The CDR3 reads CASSLAPPGTGEAFF. CDR3 nucleotide sequence: TGTGCCAGCAGCTTAGCCCCCCCGGGAACGGGTGAAGCTTTCTTT.

The CDR3 bases are TGTGCCAGCAGTGAATCCCCGGGCGGGAGCTATCAGCCCCAGCATTTT. Translation: CASSESPGGSYQPQHF. The chain has TRBV2 and TRBJ1-5; the D is unclear. CDR3 length equals 16 residues. The ends were cut back, 2 bases at V and 5 bases at J, with 16 bases in the middle. CDR1 and CDR2 (germline): SNHLY, FYNNEI.

This clone was observed once. V and J are TRBV20-1 and TRBJ2-7, with TRBD2 as a possible D gene (6 bases). Germline V gives CDR1 DFQATT, CDR2 SNEGSKA (reference sequence). Trimming took off 7 bases at V and 0 bases at J, with 7 bases between the two ends. The CDR3 is 11 residues long. CDR3: CSGLDSYEQYF. The CDR3 bases are TGCAGTGGACTAGACTCCTACGAGCAGTACTTC.

The genes are TRBV9 and TRBJ2-5; D ambiguous. Trimming pared 3 bases from V and 1 base from J, leaving 7 bases between. The CDR3 consists of 13 residues. Germline V gene data show CDR1 as SGDLS and CDR2 as YYNGEE. In nucleotides, the CDR3 is TGTGCCAGCAGCGCCCGCCTCCAAGAGACCCAGTACTTC. It specifies CASSARLQETQYF.

This chain uses TRBV28 with TRBJ2-5; D perhaps matches TRBD1 (6 bases). The CDR3 runs to 16 residues. V was clipped by 3 bases and J by 1 base, with 15 bases between them. The germline V gene encodes CDR1 MDHEN and CDR2 SYDVKM. The CDR3 here is CASSFYYGQSQETQYF. The CDR3, as DNA: TGTGCCAGCAGTTTTTATTATGGACAGAGCCAAGAGACCCAGTACTTC. The entire variable domain, with the rest obtained from reference TRBV28 and TRBJ2-5, is as follows: DVKVTQSSRYLVKRTGEKVFLECVQDMDHENMFWYRQDPGLGLRLIYFSYDVKMKEKGDIPEGYSVSREKKERFSLILESASTNQTSMYLCASSFYYGQSQETQYFGPGTRLLVL.

CDR3 loop: CASSGRSSYNEQFF. The CDR3 bases are TGTGCCAGCAGCGGCAGGAGCTCCTACAATGAGCAGTTCTTC. This chain links TRBV14 with TRBJ2-1, with no clear D. There are 14 residues in the CDR3. Germline CDR1 SGHDN, CDR2 FVKESK. Trimming left V 5 bases short and J 0 bases short, with 8 bases between. The variable domain in full, completed from reference TRBV14 and TRBJ2-1, reads EAGVTQFPSHSVIEKGQTVTLRCDPISGHDNLYWYRRVMGKEIKFLLHFVKESKQDESGMPNNRFLAERTGGTYSTLKVQPAELEDSGVYFCASSGRSSYNEQFFGPGTRLTVL.

The chain has TRBV11-3 and TRBJ2-1; D is possibly TRBD2 (5 bases). V lost 5 bases to trimming and J lost 4 bases, with 12 bases between them. CDR1 is SGHNT and CDR2 is YENEEA in the germline V gene. This CDR3 comprises 14 residues. CDR3: CASSHGNSYNEQFF. In DNA form, the CDR3 reads TGTGCCAGCAGCCACGGGAATTCTTACAATGAGCAGTTCTTC. The variable domain in full, with the rest retrieved from reference TRBV11-3 and TRBJ2-1, is EAGVVQSPRYKIIEKKQPVAFWCNPISGHNTLYWYLQNLGQGPELLIRYENEEAVDDSQLPKDRFSAERLKGVDSTLKIQPAELGDSAVYLCASSHGNSYNEQFFGPGTRLTVL.

This clone was seen a few times. V is TRBV13 and J is TRBJ2-1; 9 positions match TRBD1. V lost 2 bases to trimming and J lost 4 bases; unmatched junction nucleotides: 3. This CDR3 spans 15 amino acids. Germline CDR1 reads PRHDT; CDR2 reads FYEKMQ (reference sequence). The CDR3 region has the DNA TGTGCCAGCAGCTTATCTGGGACAGGGTACAATGAGCAGTTCTTC. As protein: CASSLSGTGYNEQFF.

The chain links TRBV2 to TRBJ1-2; perhaps TRBD1 as D (5 bases). This CDR3 region has 11 residues. V shed 6 bases and J shed 7 bases, with 9 bases lying between them. Germline V CDR1 and CDR2: SNHLY, FYNNEI. The CDR3 spells CASRGEIGYTF. CDR3 coding DNA: TGTGCCAGCAGGGGGGAAATTGGCTACACCTTC. Supplemented by reference TRBV2 and TRBJ1-2, the full variable domain reads EPEVTQTPSHQVTQMGQEVILRCVPISNHLYFYWYRQILGQKVEFLVSFYNNEISEKSEIFDDQFSVERPDGSNFTLKIRSTKLEDSAMYFCASRGEIGYTFGSGTRLTVV.

V and J are TRBV10-2 and TRBJ2-7, with D tentatively TRBD1 (5 bases). This CDR3 has 11 amino acids. V gave up 10 bases and J gave up 6 bases, with 13 bases separating them. Germline assignment: CDR1 WSHSY and CDR2 SAAADI. Written as DNA, the CDR3 is TGCGCCACAGGCCCTAGGGGCGAGCAGTACTTC. Its translation is CATGPRGEQYF.

This clone occurred a few times. V gene TRBV11-2 combines with J gene TRBJ1-2; no reliable D call. Trimming shortened V by 3 bases and J by 4 bases, and 9 bases separated the two germline ends. The CDR3 loop spans 13 amino acids. Germline lookup yields CDR1 SGHAT and CDR2 FQNNGV. The CDR3 nucleotides read TGTGCCAGCAGCTTTGTGAACAGCTATGGCTACACCTTC. Amino acid sequence: CASSFVNSYGYTF.

This sequence joins TRBV5-1 and TRBJ1-3; D gene ambiguous. V was pared by 3 bases and J by 0 bases, with 10 bases between. The CDR3 has 15 amino acids. Germline values: CDR1 SGHRS, CDR2 YFSETQ. CDR3 nucleotide sequence: TGCGCCAGCAGCTCGGACCGGGCCTCTGGAAACACCATATATTTT. Translating gives CASSSDRASGNTIYF.

This clone was recorded only once. CDR3 residues: CASSLTGTDTQYF. The CDR3, as DNA: TGTGCCAGCTCACTAACAGGCACAGATACGCAGTATTTT. V and J are TRBV18 and TRBJ2-3; unclear D gene. This CDR3 is 13 amino acids long. Per germline, CDR1 KGHSH and CDR2 LQKENI. Trimming took off 4 bases at V and 1 base at J, with 6 bases between the two ends.